This T cell receptor (beta chain) was found in a study of blood T cell repertoires in COVID-19. Study-level information: From the United States, Italy and Spain came samples of acute and convalescent COVID-19. The cDNA or gDNA used as material had been derived from T cells, B-cell-depleted T cells, or PBMCs.

Enrolment of Seattle patients took place during active infection, and they were followed longitudinally. In the original processing: Amplified reference gene primers provided the basis for estimating nucleated cell counts. Generated by immunoSEQ multiplex PCR, the TCRdb table keeps only in-frame clones and is missing some. The DNA gave D and trimming, while V, J and clone size come from that table. This table holds about 62,000 clones, 80% to 90% found once. Per germline, CDR1 SGHNT and CDR2 YYREEE (reference sequence). With 4 bases removed from V and 5 bases from J, the gap between germline ends came to 9 bases. CDR3 size: 12 residues.

This sequence joins TRBV5-4 and TRBJ1-1; D call uncertain. The sample comprised peripheral blood. The clonotype comes from a woman in her sixties with COVID-19, enrolled during active disease. CDR3 protein: CASSNRGTEAFF. The CDR3 DNA reads TGTGCCAGCAGCAACAGAGGGACTGAAGCTTTCTTT.